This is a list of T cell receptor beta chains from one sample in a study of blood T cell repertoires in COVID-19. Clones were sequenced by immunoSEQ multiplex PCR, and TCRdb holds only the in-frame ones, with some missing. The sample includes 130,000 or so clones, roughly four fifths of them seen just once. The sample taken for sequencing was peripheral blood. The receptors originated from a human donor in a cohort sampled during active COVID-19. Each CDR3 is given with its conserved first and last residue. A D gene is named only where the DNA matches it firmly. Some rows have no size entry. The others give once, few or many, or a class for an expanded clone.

CASSLAGATGTQYF | TGTGCCAGCAGCTTAGCAGGGGCGACTGGTACCCAGTACTTC | TRBJ2-5 | TRBV11-2 | few | - | 14
CASRDRGYDEQYF | TGTGCCAGCCGGGACAGGGGTTACGACGAGCAGTACTTC | TRBJ2-7 | TRBV3-1/TRBV3-2 | - | TRBD1 | 13
CASSLGTPLSGNTIYF | TGTGCCAGCAGCCTTGGGACACCCCTCTCTGGAAACACCATATATTTT | TRBJ1-3 | TRBV7-2 | - | - | 16
CASSLGLAGGEEQFF | TGTGCCAGCAGCCTAGGACTAGCGGGAGGGGAGGAGCAGTTCTTC | TRBJ2-1 | TRBV7-9 | few | TRBD2 | 15
CASSLGPGEGYEQYF | TGTGCCAGCAGCTTAGGACCAGGGGAGGGCTACGAGCAGTACTTC | TRBJ2-7 | TRBV7-2 | - | - | 15
CATSRSGEAKETQYF | TGTGCCACCAGTCGATCGGGGGAGGCGAAAGAGACCCAGTACTTC | TRBJ2-5 | TRBV24-1 | once | - | 15
CASSNDPRGLVF | TGTGCCAGCAGCAACGACCCGCGGGGACTAGTCTTC | TRBJ2-1 | TRBV12-3/TRBV12-4 | - | TRBD2 | 12
CASAGLAGDEQYF | TGCGCCAGCGCAGGACTAGCGGGAGACGAGCAGTACTTC | TRBJ2-7 | TRBV5-1 | - | TRBD2 | 13
CASSVPGRAWSEQFF | TGCGCCAGCAGTGTACCGGGGAGGGCCTGGAGTGAGCAGTTCTTC | TRBJ2-1 | TRBV10-1 | - | TRBD2 | 15
CASSLAGGPSSYNEQFF | TGTGCCAGCAGCCTAGCGGGAGGGCCCAGCTCCTACAATGAGCAGTTCTTC | TRBJ2-1 | TRBV7-9 | - | TRBD2 | 17
CASSPYPGRDSPLHF | TGCGCCAGCAGCCCTTACCCTGGGAGAGATTCACCCCTCCACTTT | TRBJ1-6 | TRBV5-1 | - | - | 15
CASGKGQGAAEAFF | TGTGCCAGCGGGAAAGGACAGGGGGCCGCTGAAGCTTTCTTT | TRBJ1-1 | TRBV27 | - | TRBD1 | 14
CASTGLADNEQFF | TGTGCCAGCACCGGACTAGCGGACAATGAGCAGTTCTTC | TRBJ2-1 | TRBV2 | - | TRBD2 | 13
CASSVRQASGTNNEQFF | TGCGCCAGCAGCGTGCGCCAGGCTAGCGGGACAAACAATGAGCAGTTCTTC | TRBJ2-1 | TRBV4-1 | - | TRBD2 | 17
CASSFTAGSSYEQYF | TGTGCCAGCAGCTTCACAGCGGGGAGCTCCTACGAGCAGTACTTC | TRBJ2-7 | TRBV7-2 | once | TRBD2 | 15
CASSLTGRVDYGYTF | TGTGCCAGTAGTTTGACAGGACGGGTTGACTATGGCTACACCTTC | TRBJ1-2 | TRBV19 | - | - | 15
CASSADSNVATYEQYF | TGTGCCAGCAGCGCGGACTCCAACGTGGCCACCTACGAGCAGTACTTC | TRBJ2-7 | TRBV7-2 | few | - | 16
CASRVTGGAGNYGYTF | TGTGCCAGTCGGGTGACAGGGGGCGCAGGGAACTATGGCTACACCTTC | TRBJ1-2 | TRBV27 | - | TRBD1 | 16
CASSHALAGVLNEQFF | TGCGCCAGCAGCCATGCACTAGCGGGAGTACTCAATGAGCAGTTCTTC | TRBJ2-1 | TRBV4-3 | - | TRBD2 | 16
CASSLPVLAGGLSEAFF | TGTGCCAGCAGCTTGCCCGTCTTGGCAGGGGGCTTATCTGAAGCTTTCTTT | TRBJ1-1 | TRBV7-9 | - | TRBD1 | 17
CASSSGLVAFF | TGTGCCAGCAGTTCAGGTTTGGTAGCTTTCTTT | TRBJ1-1 | TRBV12-3/TRBV12-4 | - | - | 11
CASTPGQGAGTEAFF | TGCGCCAGCACCCCCGGGCAGGGGGCGGGGACTGAAGCTTTCTTT | TRBJ1-1 | TRBV5-1 | once | TRBD1 | 15
CASSMSLAQPQHF | TGTGCCAGTAGTATGTCGTTGGCCCAGCCCCAGCATTTT | TRBJ1-5 | TRBV19 | - | - | 13
CATSGGRVAESQETQYF | TGTGCCACCAGTGGGGGCCGAGTGGCAGAAAGCCAAGAGACCCAGTACTTC | TRBJ2-5 | TRBV24-1 | - | - | 17
CSAGGRNTIYF | TGCAGCGCTGGGGGGAGAAACACCATATATTTT | TRBJ1-3 | TRBV29-1 | once | - | 11
CASSQDHTSGAYEQYF | TGCGCCAGCAGCCAAGATCATACTAGCGGCGCCTACGAGCAGTACTTC | TRBJ2-7 | TRBV4-1 | - | TRBD2 | 16
CASRDRGEFNYGYTF | TGTGCCAGTAGGGACAGGGGGGAGTTCAACTATGGCTACACCTTC | TRBJ1-2 | TRBV19 | - | TRBD1 | 15
CASSYSTVFRTGVYGYTF | TGTGCCAGCAGTTACTCGACTGTCTTTAGGACAGGGGTCTATGGCTACACCTTC | TRBJ1-2 | TRBV6-2/TRBV6-3 | few | TRBD1 | 18
CAWSLGAPNVLTF | TGTGCCTGGAGTCTGGGGGCTCCCAACGTCCTGACTTTC | TRBJ2-6 | TRBV30 | once | - | 13
CASSVAAEGGGGANRHNEQFF | TGTGCCAGCAGCGTAGCGGCGGAGGGGGGCGGGGGAGCCAACAGACACAATGAGCAGTTCTTC | TRBJ2-1 | TRBV9 | - | - | 21
CASSLSRWQGQGDTQYF | TGTGCCAGCAGCTTAAGTCGCTGGCAGGGACAGGGAGATACGCAGTATTTT | TRBJ2-3 | TRBV7-3 | - | TRBD1 | 17
CASSKLQGGNTEAFF | TGCGCCAGCAGCAAACTACAGGGGGGGAACACTGAAGCTTTCTTT | TRBJ1-1 | TRBV5-1 | many | TRBD1 | 15
CASSRGRVDTEAFF | TGTGCCAGCAGCCGTGGGAGGGTTGACACTGAAGCTTTCTTT | TRBJ1-1 | TRBV7-9 | few | - | 14
CASSPRHSTNYGYTF | TGTGCCAGCAGTCCCAGACACAGTACTAACTATGGCTACACCTTC | TRBJ1-2 | TRBV6-5 | once | - | 15
CASEGSSYEQYF | TGTGCCAGTGAGGGCAGCTCCTACGAGCAGTACTTC | TRBJ2-7 | TRBV19 | - | - | 12
CASSEGGRTEAFF | TGTGCCAGCAGCGAAGGGGGACGGACTGAAGCTTTCTTT | TRBJ1-1 | TRBV11-3 | - | - | 13
CASSYGTGLGKNIQYF | TGTGCCAGCAGTTACGGGACAGGTCTAGGCAAAAACATTCAGTACTTC | TRBJ2-4 | TRBV6-5 | few | TRBD1 | 16
CASSLEGTGFLPFF | TGTGCCAGCAGCTTAGAGGGGACAGGCTTTCTCCCTTTCTTT | TRBJ1-1 | TRBV7-9 | - | TRBD1 | 14
CASSTGDSVAYEQYF | TGTGCCAGTAGTACGGGTGACAGTGTCGCCTACGAGCAGTACTTC | TRBJ2-7 | TRBV19 | - | - | 15
CASSPGTSGMTDTQYF | TGTGCCAGCAGTCCGGGGACTAGCGGGATGACAGATACGCAGTATTTT | TRBJ2-3 | TRBV28 | - | TRBD2 | 16
CASSPPGAGYGYTF | TGTGCCAGCAGCCCCCCAGGGGCAGGCTATGGCTACACCTTC | TRBJ1-2 | TRBV5-6 | - | - | 14
CASSSDRGGEQYF | TGTGCCAGTAGTAGTGACAGGGGAGGCGAGCAGTACTTC | TRBJ2-7 | TRBV19 | - | TRBD1 | 13
CASSAQPGLSSYEQYF | TGTGCCAGCAGCGCGCAGCCGGGACTGTCCTCCTACGAGCAGTACTTC | TRBJ2-7 | TRBV7-3 | - | - | 16
CASSRALGADTQYF | TGTGCCAGCAGCCGCGCCCTCGGGGCAGATACGCAGTATTTT | TRBJ2-3 | TRBV3-1/TRBV3-2 | - | - | 14
CASSESLALQETQYF | TGTGCCAGCAGTGAATCGCTAGCCTTACAAGAGACCCAGTACTTC | TRBJ2-5 | TRBV6-1 | - | - | 15
CASSYRQSLNTEAFF | TGTGCCAGCAGCTACCGACAGAGCCTGAACACTGAAGCTTTCTTT | TRBJ1-1 | TRBV7-2 | - | - | 15
CASSSDRVNGYTF | TGTGCCAGCAGTAGCGACAGGGTTAATGGCTACACCTTC | TRBJ1-2 | TRBV28 | - | TRBD1 | 13
CASSTRTGFFGNTIYF | TGTGCCAGTAGCACACGGACAGGGTTTTTTGGAAACACCATATATTTT | TRBJ1-3 | TRBV19 | few | TRBD1 | 16
CASSTTGGAGEETQYF | TGTGCCAGCAGTACCACAGGGGGCGCCGGGGAAGAGACCCAGTACTTC | TRBJ2-5 | TRBV6-6 | - | TRBD1 | 16
CASSLEQGLSNTQYF | TGTGCCAGCAGTCTCGAACAGGGTTTGAGCAATACGCAGTATTTT | TRBJ2-3 | TRBV14 | - | - | 15
CASSVATDTQYF | TGTGCCAGCAGTGTGGCCACAGATACGCAGTATTTT | TRBJ2-3 | TRBV2 | - | - | 12
CASPKREASHEQYF | TGTGCCAGTCCTAAGCGGGAGGCTTCCCACGAGCAGTACTTC | TRBJ2-7 | TRBV28 | once | TRBD2 | 14
CASSPGLTNQPQHF | TGTGCCAGCAGCCCTGGACTTACGAATCAGCCCCAGCATTTT | TRBJ1-5 | TRBV7-9 | few | - | 14
CASSPPTGNPGNTIYF | TGCGCCAGCAGCCCCCCAACAGGGAACCCTGGAAACACCATATATTTT | TRBJ1-3 | TRBV5-1 | - | - | 16
CASSGWTGIRTDTQYF | TGTGCCAGTAGTGGCTGGACAGGGATTCGCACAGATACGCAGTATTTT | TRBJ2-3 | TRBV19 | - | TRBD1 | 16
CASSLQGDNSPLHF | TGCGCCAGCAGCTTGCAGGGGGATAATTCACCCCTCCACTTT | TRBJ1-6 | TRBV5-1 | - | TRBD1 | 14
CASSLRTGGWYEQYF | TGTGCCAGCAGTTTGCGGACAGGGGGGTGGTACGAGCAGTACTTC | TRBJ2-7 | TRBV27 | - | TRBD1 | 15
CASSSPVPGFGGYTF | TGTGCCAGCAGCTCCCCGGTCCCAGGTTTTGGCGGCTACACCTTC | TRBJ1-2 | TRBV7-2 | - | - | 15